Listed below are T cell receptor beta chains from one sample, sequenced in a study of blood T cell repertoires in COVID-19. The table came from immunoSEQ multiplex PCR; TCRdb's copy has only in-frame clones and leaves some out. The sample records some 420,000 clones, 85% to 90% being singletons. The material sequenced was PBMCs or T cells enriched from blood (not recorded which). These receptors all stem from a young man who had recovered from COVID-19. Each CDR3 is given with its conserved first and last residue. Each record gives: clone size, D gene, V gene, J gene, CDR3 protein, CDR3 DNA. The D gene is left open where the match is weak. Clone size is stated in some rows and not others, as once, few, many or a class when expanded.

>.|TRBD1|TRBV7-9|TRBJ2-5
CASSPVTGLLETQYF
TGTGCCAGCAGCCCCGTGACAGGGTTGTTGGAGACCCAGTACTTC
>.|TRBD1|TRBV5-6|TRBJ1-1
CASSLGQGPEAFF
TGTGCCAGCAGTTTGGGACAGGGGCCTGAAGCTTTCTTT
>.|.|TRBV10-1|TRBJ2-3
CASNPGPRADTQYF
TGCGCCAGCAATCCGGGCCCCAGGGCAGATACGCAGTATTTT
>.|.|TRBV4-1|TRBJ1-6
CASRSGVRGSPLHF
TGCGCCAGCAGATCTGGTGTACGAGGCTCACCCCTCCACTTT
>.|.|TRBV11-2|TRBJ1-3
CASSLSEGTGNTIYF
TGTGCCAGCAGCCTTTCGGAGGGGACTGGAAACACCATATATTTT
>.|.|TRBV7-9|TRBJ2-7
CASSSPDSSYEQYF
TGTGCCAGCAGCTCTCCAGACAGCTCCTACGAGCAGTACTTC
>.|.|TRBV6-5|TRBJ1-4
CASQAGLAEKLFF
TGTGCCAGCCAAGCGGGGCTGGCTGAAAAACTGTTTTTT
>.|.|TRBV5-4|TRBJ1-2
CASSLGDRNYGYTF
TGTGCCAGCAGCTTGGGAGACAGGAACTATGGCTACACCTTC
>.|.|TRBV27|TRBJ2-1
CASSLRSGAPNEQFF
TGTGCCAGCAGTTTAAGGTCGGGAGCCCCCAATGAGCAGTTCTTC
>once|.|TRBV11-2|TRBJ1-4
CASSLGGAATNEKLFF
TGTGCCAGCAGCTTAGGTGGGGCAGCAACTAATGAAAAACTGTTTTTT
>.|TRBD2|TRBV3-1/TRBV3-2|TRBJ2-1
CASSQGTSGNNEQFF
TGTGCCAGCAGCCAAGGGACTAGCGGGAACAATGAGCAGTTCTTC
>.|.|TRBV7-2|TRBJ1-5
CASSFSGGPQHF
TGTGCCAGCAGCTTTTCGGGTGGGCCCCAGCATTTT
>.|.|TRBV2|TRBJ2-2
CASMAGGTGELFF
TGTGCCAGCATGGCAGGAGGGACCGGGGAGCTGTTTTTT
>.|.|TRBV6-5|TRBJ1-5
CASKTTGGNQPQHF
TGTGCCAGCAAGACAACAGGAGGCAATCAGCCCCAGCATTTT
>.|.|TRBV7-8|TRBJ2-2
CASSASGWSGELFF
TGTGCCAGCAGCGCCTCCGGGTGGTCAGGGGAGCTGTTTTTT
>.|TRBD1|TRBV28|TRBJ2-7
CASFRTGGLAYEQYF
TGTGCCAGTTTCAGGACAGGGGGCCTGGCCTACGAGCAGTACTTC
>few|TRBD1|TRBV14|TRBJ2-5
CASSQTGALETQYF
TGTGCCAGCAGCCAAACAGGGGCGCTGGAGACCCAGTACTTC
>once|.|TRBV6-5|TRBJ2-2
CAIQKSGTGELFF
TGTGCCATCCAGAAGTCGGGGACCGGGGAGCTGTTTTTT
>once|TRBD1|TRBV29-1|TRBJ2-3
CSVDGRGRSDTQYF
TGCAGCGTTGATGGCAGGGGGCGATCAGATACGCAGTATTTT
>.|.|TRBV18|TRBJ1-2
CASSPASQGGYGYTF
TGTGCCAGCTCACCCGCCTCACAGGGAGGGTATGGCTACACCTTC
>.|.|TRBV18|TRBJ1-3
CASSPMIGTPSGNTIYF
TGTGCCAGCTCACCGATGATTGGGACACCCTCTGGAAACACCATATATTTT
>.|.|TRBV18|TRBJ1-1
CASSQMTPMNTEAFF
TGTGCCAGCTCACAAATGACACCTATGAACACTGAAGCTTTCTTT
>.|.|TRBV10-3|TRBJ1-1
CAIRPGQQNTEAFF
TGTGCCATCAGGCCAGGACAGCAGAACACTGAAGCTTTCTTT
>.|.|TRBV3-1/TRBV3-2|TRBJ2-1
CASSQISEGRLYNEQFF
TGTGCCAGCAGCCAAATTTCTGAGGGCCGATTATACAATGAGCAGTTCTTC
>.|.|TRBV24-1|TRBJ2-1
CATSDSDSPPYNEQFF
TGTGCCACCAGTGACTCGGACAGCCCCCCTTACAATGAGCAGTTCTTC
>.|.|TRBV29-1|TRBJ2-3
CSVVRGTSTDTQYF
TGCAGCGTTGTGCGGGGAACTAGCACAGATACGCAGTATTTT
>.|.|TRBV6-5|TRBJ1-5
CASSSQGRGSNQPQHF
TGTGCCAGCAGTTCTCAGGGGAGGGGTAGCAATCAGCCCCAGCATTTT
>.|.|TRBV12-5|TRBJ2-1
CASGSRTLYNEQFF
TGTGCTAGTGGCTCCCGGACTCTATACAATGAGCAGTTCTTC
>.|TRBD1|TRBV11-2|TRBJ1-1
CASSLGRQGRVNTEAFF
TGTGCCAGCAGCTTAGGGAGACAGGGCAGGGTGAACACTGAAGCTTTCTTT
>.|.|TRBV5-1|TRBJ1-2
CASSLGGGGYTF
TGCGCCAGCAGCTTGGGCGGGGGTGGCTACACCTTC
>.|TRBD1|TRBV10-3|TRBJ1-3
CATSQAPGQYGNTIYF
TGTGCCACCAGCCAGGCGCCGGGACAGTATGGAAACACCATATATTTT
>.|TRBD1|TRBV12-3/TRBV12-4|TRBJ1-5
CASSWTGQRPQHF
TGTGCCAGCAGCTGGACAGGGCAGCGGCCCCAGCATTTT
>.|TRBD1|TRBV25-1|TRBJ2-3
CASSAGTASTDTQYF
TGTGCCAGCAGCGCCGGGACAGCTAGCACAGATACGCAGTATTTT
>once|TRBD1|TRBV5-3|TRBJ1-5
CVRSYRGGNQPQHF
TGTGTCAGAAGCTACAGGGGTGGCAATCAGCCCCAGCATTTT
>.|.|TRBV27|TRBJ2-6
CASSSQGSGANVLTF
TGTGCCAGCAGTTCTCAGGGGTCTGGGGCCAACGTCCTGACTTTC
>.|.|TRBV2|TRBJ1-1
CASSELSEKAFF
TGTGCCAGCAGTGAGCTGTCGGAGAAAGCTTTCTTT